Below, 25 T cell receptor beta chains from the same sample are listed, as sequenced in a study of cytomegalovirus exposure and HLA in healthy donors. The PCR employed 60 Vbeta primers together with 13 Jbeta primers. Profiling relied on immunoSEQ multiplex PCR, and the TCRdb table lists in-frame clones only, not all of them. This sample carries about 200,000 clones, 75% to 90% of them seen once, and the ten largest clones take roughly 0.34%. The material sequenced was PBMCs. All receptors derive from a woman aged 25 to 39 in good health and CMV-seronegative.

This clone was recorded a few times. CDR3 sequence: CARGHRRDYGYTF. In nucleotides, the CDR3 is TGTGCCCGCGGACACCGGCGCGACTATGGCTACACCTTC. This chain connects TRBV6-6 to TRBJ1-2, with D perhaps TRBD1 (5 bases). CDR3 length: 13 amino acids. Trimming stripped 11 bases from V and 3 bases from J, with 16 bases between. Germline CDR1 is MNHNY and CDR2 is SVGAGI (reference sequence).

The CDR3 DNA is TGCGCCAGCAGCGTCGACAGGGGCTACGAGCAGTACTTC. Protein sequence: CASSVDRGYEQYF. The genes are TRBV5-1 and TRBJ2-7; 8 nucleotides match TRBD1. V shed 4 bases, J shed 3 bases, and the junction held 3 bases outside the gene matches. The CDR3 contains 13 residues. Germline V gene data show CDR1 as SGHRS and CDR2 as YFSETQ.

The chain uses TRBV28 and TRBJ2-1; TRBD1 matches at 7 bases. CDR1 is MDHEN, CDR2 SYDVKM, per germline. The J segment lost 7 bases and the V segment lost 3 bases, leaving 9 bases of the junction unmatched. This CDR3 contains 15 residues. The CDR3 region is CASSLSPGGWNEQFF. DNA of the CDR3: TGTGCCAGCAGTTTGTCTCCAGGGGGTTGGAATGAGCAGTTCTTC.

The V and J genes are TRBV5-6 and TRBJ2-7, with a possible D match to TRBD2 (6 bases). The V end was cut by 2 bases, the J end by 2 bases, with 14 bases between. Germline V gene lookup returns CDR1 SGHDT and CDR2 YYEEEE. The CDR3 loop spans 15 amino acids. The DNA of the CDR3 is TGTGCCAGCAGCTTTTCGACGGGAGTCCCCTACGAGCAGTACTTC. Translated, it gives CASSFSTGVPYEQYF.

This clone has just a few counts. The rearrangement links TRBV29-1 to TRBJ2-1; no clear D. Trimming cost V 3 bases and J 1 base, with 10 bases left between them. The CDR3 totals 14 residues. Germline CDR1 reads SQVTM; CDR2 reads ANQGSEA. The CDR3 nucleotides are TGCAGCGTTGAGTCCGGAGAGTCCTACAATGAGCAGTTCTTC. Its translation is CSVESGESYNEQFF.

The chain uses TRBV27 and TRBJ2-3; the D is unclear. Germline lookup yields CDR1 MNHEY and CDR2 SMNVEV (reference sequence). CDR3 length: 14 amino acids. V gave up 5 bases and J gave up 4 bases, with 13 bases separating them. CDR3 amino acids: CASSPDRSSDTQYF. The CDR3 bases are TGTGCCAGCAGTCCAGACCGGAGTTCAGATACGCAGTATTTT.

V is TRBV7-9 and J is TRBJ2-1; D is unresolved. The CDR3 sequence is 13 residues long. The V and J ends lost 0 bases and 7 bases respectively, with 7 bases between them. Germline V gene lookup returns CDR1 SEHNR and CDR2 FQNEAQ (reference sequence). For the CDR3, the DNA is TGTGCCAGCAGCTTAGCGCTACGGAATGAGCAGTTCTTC. Its protein product is CASSLALRNEQFF. The variable domain in full, with the rest retrieved from reference TRBV7-9 and TRBJ2-1, is DTGVSQNPRHKITKRGQNVTFRCDPISEHNRLYWYRQTLGQGPEFLTYFQNEAQLEKSRLLSDRFSAERPKGSFSTLEIQRTEQGDSAMYLCASSLALRNEQFFGPGTRLTVL.

V usage is TRBV2 and J usage is TRBJ1-1; D uncertain. V lost 6 bases to trimming and J lost 10 bases, with 9 bases between them. CDR1 is SNHLY and CDR2 is FYNNEI in the germline V gene. The CDR3 runs 10 residues. The CDR3 DNA reads TGTGCCAGCAGGGGAGGCGGAGCTTTCTTT. Its protein is CASRGGGAFF.

J is TRBJ2-5 and V is TRBV7-3; D not certain. V dropped 3 bases and J dropped 3 bases, with 8 bases sitting between them. The CDR3 is 13 amino acids. CDR1 SGHTA and CDR2 FQGTGA come from the germline V gene. As DNA, the CDR3 is TGTGCCAGCAGCTTTGGGCCAGAAGAGACCCAGTACTTC. Protein product: CASSFGPEETQYF.

The V call is TRBV7-9, the J call TRBJ2-7, with 12 bases that match TRBD2. The V and J ends lost 4 bases and 3 bases, in that order; junction bases with no gene match: 4. The length of the CDR3 is 15 residues. The germline V gene encodes CDR1 SEHNR and CDR2 FQNEAQ (reference sequence). This chain's CDR3 is CASSSTSGSLYEQYF. The CDR3 DNA reads TGTGCCAGCAGCTCGACTAGCGGGAGCCTCTACGAGCAGTACTTC.

This clone has only a few counts. The chain uses TRBV27 and TRBJ2-7; 8 bases line up with TRBD2. The V segment lost 6 bases and the J segment 1 base; nucleotides outside the gene matches: 8. CDR3 length: 15 amino acids. Germline V CDR1 and CDR2: MNHEY, SMNVEV (reference sequence). This chain's CDR3 is CASSFSGGPSYEQYF. The CDR3 region has the DNA TGTGCCAGCAGCTTTTCGGGAGGGCCTTCCTACGAGCAGTACTTC.

The rearrangement links TRBV2 to TRBJ2-5, with D maybe TRBD1 (5 bases). The V end lost 1 base, the J end lost 5 bases, and 14 bases lay between the germline ends. Germline-derived CDR1 and CDR2 are SNHLY and FYNNEI. The CDR3 has 15 amino acids. Here the CDR3 DNA reads TGTGCCAGCAGTGAAGAGGTGGCAGGGCCCGAGACCCAGTACTTC. This encodes CASSEEVAGPETQYF. The full variable domain, with the rest looked up from reference TRBV2 and TRBJ2-5, is EPEVTQTPSHQVTQMGQEVILRCVPISNHLYFYWYRQILGQKVEFLVSFYNNEISEKSEIFDDQFSVERPDGSNFTLKIRSTKLEDSAMYFCASSEEVAGPETQYFGPGTRLLVL.

V usage is TRBV7-2 and J usage is TRBJ2-3; D remains ambiguous. CDR3 length equals 11 residues. CDR1 and CDR2 from the germline V gene are SGHTA and FQGNSA. The V and J ends lost 2 bases and 6 bases respectively, with 3 bases between them. The CDR3 spells CASSLLDTQYF. CDR3 nucleotides: TGTGCCAGCAGCTTACTGGATACGCAGTATTTT. The full variable domain, completed using reference TRBV7-2 and TRBJ2-3, is GAGVSQSPSNKVTEKGKDVELRCDPISGHTALYWYRQSLGQGLEFLIYFQGNSAPDKSGLPSDRFSAERTGGSVSTLTIQRTQQEDSAVYLCASSLLDTQYFGPGTRLTVL.

This sequence joins TRBV2 and TRBJ2-2, with D hard to call. The germline V and J ends were trimmed by 4 bases and 1 base, with 7 bases remaining between them. CDR3 length: 14 amino acids. Germline V CDR1 and CDR2: SNHLY, FYNNEI. The CDR3 DNA is TGTGCCAGCAGTGGGCTCGAGAACACCGGGGAGCTGTTTTTT. Residues: CASSGLENTGELFF.

The rearrangement joins TRBV7-6 to TRBJ1-1; D uncertain. Germline V lookup: CDR1 SGHVS, CDR2 FNYEAQ. The V end lost 4 bases, the J end lost 3 bases, and 6 bases lay between the germline ends. The CDR3 runs to 12 residues. The CDR3 sequence: CASSSVDTEAFF. CDR3 in DNA: TGTGCCAGCAGCTCGGTCGACACTGAAGCTTTCTTT.

The chain joins TRBV14 to TRBJ2-3; D is perhaps TRBD2 (5 bases). The germline gives CDR1 SGHDN, CDR2 FVKESK. Trimming cost V 4 bases and J 1 base, with 12 bases left between them. The CDR3 covers 15 residues. The CDR3 here is CASSPQWRGTDTQYF. The CDR3 DNA sequence: TGTGCCAGCAGCCCCCAGTGGCGGGGCACAGATACGCAGTATTTT.

V is TRBV6-1 and J is TRBJ2-2; no reliable D call. The CDR3 spans 12 residues. Germline CDR1 and CDR2: MNHNS and SASEGT. V dropped 10 bases and J dropped 4 bases, with 10 bases sitting between them. CDR3 in amino acids: CATLELTGELFF. The CDR3 DNA follows: TGTGCCACCCTGGAGCTCACCGGGGAGCTGTTTTTT.

The chain links TRBV7-9 to TRBJ2-6; TRBD1 might be the D (6 bases). V was shortened by 5 bases and J by 0 bases, with 17 bases between the two germline ends. Germline V gene data show CDR1 as SEHNR and CDR2 as FQNEAQ (reference sequence). The CDR3 extends over 18 amino acids. The CDR3: CASSNPRTASSGANVLTF. CDR3 in DNA: TGTGCCAGCAGCAACCCCAGGACAGCGAGCTCTGGGGCCAACGTCCTGACTTTC.

The genes are TRBV27 and TRBJ2-1; the D is unclear. This CDR3 has 13 amino acids. V lost 5 bases and J 4 bases, leaving 9 bases between the germline ends. Germline V gene sequence: CDR1 MNHEY, CDR2 SMNVEV (reference sequence). In nucleotides, the CDR3 is TGTGCCAGCAGTGCAACAGATTACAATGAGCAGTTCTTC. Protein product: CASSATDYNEQFF.

Details on this clone: Other nucleotide sequences from this sample produce the same CDR3. The chain combines TRBV7-2 with TRBJ2-7; 10 positions agree with TRBD2. The ends lost 1 base at V and 2 bases at J; junction bases unmatched: 2. Germline V gene lookup returns CDR1 SGHTA and CDR2 FQGNSA. The CDR3 totals 15 residues. The DNA of the CDR3 is TGTGCCAGCAGCTTAGGGCTAGCGGGGGCCTACGAGCAGTACTTC. Amino acid sequence: CASSLGLAGAYEQYF. Together with reference TRBV7-2 and TRBJ2-7, the CDR3 gives the full variable domain: GAGVSQSPSNKVTEKGKDVELRCDPISGHTALYWYRQSLGQGLEFLIYFQGNSAPDKSGLPSDRFSAERTGGSVSTLTIQRTQQEDSAVYLCASSLGLAGAYEQYFGPGTRLTVT.

The genes are TRBV6-5 and TRBJ2-5; D unresolved. Between the trimmed V and J ends, which lost 0 bases and 5 bases, there was a span of 13 bases. Germline CDR1 is MNHEY and CDR2 is SVGAGI. CDR3 length equals 15 residues. This CDR3 is CASSYSLANSETQYF. The CDR3 DNA sequence: TGTGCCAGCAGTTACTCCCTCGCGAACTCGGAGACCCAGTACTTC.

The chain joins TRBV19 to TRBJ1-5, with TRBD1 identical over 8 bases. V shed 7 bases, J shed 4 bases, and the junction held 12 bases outside the gene matches. This CDR3 has 16 amino acids. CDR1 and CDR2 from the germline V gene are LNHDA and SQIVND (reference sequence). The CDR3: CASTTGRTGFNQPQHF. CDR3 DNA sequence: TGTGCCAGTACCACAGGGAGGACAGGGTTTAATCAGCCCCAGCATTTT.

The gene calls are TRBV6-6 and TRBJ1-2; 9 nucleotides line up with TRBD1. This CDR3 is 15 amino acids long. The germline gives CDR1 MNHNY, CDR2 SVGAGI (reference sequence). V shed 2 bases, J shed 4 bases, and the junction held 5 bases outside the gene matches. The CDR3 reads CASSYEVGQGYGYTF. The DNA of the CDR3 is TGTGCCAGCAGTTACGAGGTGGGACAGGGCTATGGCTACACCTTC.

On this clone: One end of the junction varies from germline; a read error may be responsible. This chain's CDR3 is CASSSDRAGELFF. The CDR3 bases are TGTGCTAGCAGCTCGGACAGGGCCGGGGAGCTGTTTTTT. V and J are TRBV7-7 and TRBJ2-2; 8 bases line up with TRBD1. In germline, CDR1 is SSHAT, CDR2 FNYEAQ (reference sequence). The CDR3 is 13 residues long.

The gene calls are TRBV7-9 and TRBJ2-7; the match to TRBD1 covers 8 bases. The germline gives CDR1 SEHNR, CDR2 FQNEAQ (reference sequence). V lost 5 bases, J lost 4 bases, and 10 bases stayed unmatched. This CDR3 is 15 amino acids long. CDR3 nucleotides: TGTGCCAGCAGCGCCGCTTGGACAGGGTCTTACGAGCAGTACTTC. It translates to CASSAAWTGSYEQYF.